One sample yielded the 31 T cell receptor beta chains listed below, sequenced in a study of T-cell memory formation after mild COVID-19. Via MiXCR, TCRdb re-called the 5' RACE reads, giving one row per CDR3 protein. The sample lists 470,000 or so distinct CDR3 sequences; around 25% were seen once. Sequencing input: PBMCs or a T cell subset sorted from them (not recorded which). These receptor sequences come from an adult woman who had mild COVID-19 (a few samples of this study predate the infection). Cell type and time point are not known.

A few counts support this clonotype. The CDR3 sequence is CASSEARYLTNTEAFF. The CDR3 region has the DNA TGTGCCAGCAGTGAAGCGAGGTATCTAACGAATACTGAAGCTTTCTTT. The chain couples TRBV6-1 to TRBJ1-1; D not certain. CDR3 length: 16 amino acids. Germline V CDR1 and CDR2: MNHNS, SASEGT. The V end was cut by 0 bases, the J end by 5 bases, with 16 bases between.

On this clonotype: The conserved final phenylalanine or tryptophan is absent from the CDR3, which likely points to a read error. The J gene is TRBJ2-1, the V gene TRBV12-3 or TRBV12-4; no definite D call. Between the trimmed V and J ends, which lost 1 base and 0 bases, there was a span of 7 bases. This CDR3 comprises 15 residues. This CDR3 reads CASSLGGSSYNEQFL. CDR3 sequence (DNA): TGTGCCAGCAGTTTAGGTGGGTCCTCCTACAATGAGCAGTTCTTA.

This clonotype was seen a few times. This chain connects TRBV24-1 to TRBJ1-2, with D possibly matching TRBD1 (6 bases). This CDR3 is built from 14 residues. Germline V gene data show CDR1 as KGHDR and CDR2 as SFDVKD. Deletions cut 3 bases from V and 6 bases from J, with 13 bases between. The CDR3 region has the DNA TGTGCCACCAGTGATAGCCAGGGGCCCGATGGCTACACCTTC. It codes for CATSDSQGPDGYTF.

In this sample, this clonotype turned up once. The DNA for the CDR3 is TGTGCCAGCAGGCCGACAGGGGATTTCGGAGGCTACACCTTC. Its translation is CASRPTGDFGGYTF. V and J are TRBV12-3 or TRBV12-4 and TRBJ1-2; 8 nucleotides align to TRBD1. With V trimmed by 6 bases and J by 8 bases, 11 bases remained unmatched. The CDR3 sequence is 14 residues long.

The rearrangement uses TRBV5-1 and TRBJ2-7; 9 nucleotides agree with TRBD1. The germline V gene has CDR1 SGHRS and CDR2 YFSETQ. V gave up 3 bases and J gave up 5 bases; unmatched junction bases: 3. This CDR3 spans 13 amino acids. CDR3 DNA sequence: TGCGCCAGCAGCTCGGGACAGGGACACGAGCAGTACTTC. Translation gives CASSSGQGHEQYF.

The J gene is TRBJ1-2, the V gene TRBV5-6; possible D gene TRBD1, 5 bases. There are 12 residues in the CDR3. Trimming stripped 4 bases from V and 8 bases from J, with 12 bases between. The V gene's germline CDR1 is SGHDT and CDR2 YYEEEE. Here the CDR3 reads CASSGALQGYTF. DNA for the CDR3: TGTGCCAGCAGCGGGGCCCTACAAGGCTACACCTTC.

This clonotype was counted a few times. The V gene is TRBV30, the J gene TRBJ1-2; D perhaps matches TRBD1 (5 bases). The CDR3 has 12 residues. Germline V gene lookup returns CDR1 GTSNPN and CDR2 SVGIG (reference sequence). The ends were cut back, 4 bases at V and 8 bases at J, with 14 bases in the middle. The CDR3 spells CAWTQQARGYTF. CDR3 nucleotides: TGTGCCTGGACGCAACAGGCAAGAGGCTACACCTTC.

This clonotype was observed a few times. CDR3 sequence: CASSGRGAYEQYF. In nucleotides, the CDR3 is TGTGCCAGCAGCGGACGGGGGGCCTACGAGCAGTACTTC. The V gene is TRBV7-9, the J gene TRBJ2-7, with 7 bases matching TRBD2. Looked up from germline, CDR1 is SEHNR and CDR2 is FQNEAQ (reference sequence). The CDR3 consists of 13 residues. The V gene end was trimmed by 5 bases and the J gene end by 2 bases; junction bases not matched to a gene: 3.

This clonotype has a single count. The chain combines TRBV29-1 with TRBJ1-3; D is perhaps TRBD1 (6 bases). Trimming pared 7 bases from V and 0 bases from J, leaving 10 bases between. Germline V gene data show CDR1 as SQVTM and CDR2 as ANQGSEA. The CDR3 has 13 residues. CDR3 DNA sequence: TGCAGCGGTACAGGGATCTCTGGAAACACCATATATTTT. It specifies CSGTGISGNTIYF.

This clonotype has only a few counts. J is TRBJ2-6 and V is TRBV6-5, with D possibly being TRBD2 (6 bases). The germline V gene has CDR1 MNHEY and CDR2 SVGAGI. Trimming removed 1 base from V and 2 bases from J, with 9 bases in between. CDR3 length equals 16 residues. The CDR3 DNA reads as TGTGCCAGCAGTTACTTGCGGGATACTGGGGCCAACGTCCTGACTTTC. Amino acid sequence: CASSYLRDTGANVLTF.

This clonotype appeared a few times. This chain connects TRBV6-5 to TRBJ2-7; D is unresolved. This CDR3 region has 13 residues. Per germline, CDR1 MNHEY and CDR2 SVGAGI. Trimming pared 0 bases from V and 7 bases from J, leaving 10 bases between. DNA for the CDR3: TGTGCCAGCAGTTACTCGATGTCCGGGGAGCAGTACTTC. It codes for CASSYSMSGEQYF.

This chain joins TRBV20-1 and TRBJ2-5; no reliable D call. In germline, CDR1 is DFQATT, CDR2 SNEGSKA (reference sequence). With 5 bases removed from V and 4 bases from J, the gap between germline ends came to 8 bases. The CDR3 extends over 11 amino acids. The CDR3 coding sequence is TGCAGTGCTCCTGTAGGAGAGACCCAGTACTTC. Its translation is CSAPVGETQYF.

There are a few counts of this clonotype. The genes are TRBV10-3 and TRBJ2-5; 10 bases agree with TRBD2. Trimming at V came to 3 bases and at J to 2 bases, leaving 6 bases not matched to a gene. The CDR3 contains 16 residues. From germline, CDR1 is ENHRY and CDR2 SYGVKD. The CDR3 DNA reads as TGTGCCATCAGTGACGACATAGCGGGGGGACAAGAGACCCAGTACTTC. Encoded protein: CAISDDIAGGQETQYF.

The V gene is TRBV5-5, the J gene TRBJ1-3; the match to TRBD1 covers 7 bases. The CDR3 sequence is 18 residues long. The ends lost 4 bases at V and 2 bases at J; junction bases unmatched: 15. Germline V gene lookup returns CDR1 SGHKS and CDR2 YYEKEE (reference sequence). CDR3 residues: CASSRTTNNRGAGNTIYF. The CDR3 DNA sequence: TGTGCCAGCAGCCGCACAACTAACAACAGGGGCGCTGGAAACACCATATATTTT.

The chain is built from TRBV12-3 or TRBV12-4 and TRBJ1-1; D is ambiguous. This CDR3 is 16 amino acids long. Trimming stripped 4 bases from V and 1 base from J, with 16 bases between. The CDR3 bases are TGTGCCAGCAGTTATCCCCCTGAGGCAGGGAACACTGAAGCTTTCTTT. Protein product: CASSYPPEAGNTEAFF.

The genes are TRBV24-1 and TRBJ2-7, with D possibly being TRBD2 (6 bases). The length of the CDR3 is 13 residues. CDR1 and CDR2 (germline): KGHDR, SFDVKD. Trimming shortened V by 6 bases and J by 7 bases, and 15 bases separated the two germline ends. The CDR3 DNA reads as TGTGCCACCAGTCAGGATCCGGCGGGGGAGCAGTACTTC. It codes for CATSQDPAGEQYF.

The rearrangement joins TRBV12-3 or TRBV12-4 to TRBJ1-2; D uncertain. The CDR3 is made up of 12 amino acids. V gave up 7 bases and J gave up 6 bases, with 12 bases separating them. The CDR3 DNA is TGTGCCAGCACTTACGGGATAAATGGCTACACCTTC. It is translated as CASTYGINGYTF.

The table lists this clonotype with a few counts. The chain is built from TRBV6-5 and TRBJ1-1; 9 bases are shared with TRBD1. V was clipped by 6 bases and J by 6 bases; unmatched bases: 5. This CDR3 is built from 13 residues. Germline assignment: CDR1 MNHEY and CDR2 SVGAGI. The chain's CDR3 is CASSPQGASEAFF. The CDR3 DNA is TGTGCCAGCAGCCCACAGGGGGCCTCTGAAGCTTTCTTT.

There are a few counts of this clonotype. The CDR3 coding sequence is TGTGCCAGCAGTTTCGCGGGAGGCCACGAGCAGTACTTC. Residues: CASSFAGGHEQYF. The chain carries TRBV12-3 or TRBV12-4 and TRBJ2-7; TRBD2 aligns across 8 bases. CDR3 size: 13 residues. Germline trimming cut 3 bases from V and 5 bases from J; bases unmatched to any gene: 3.

The chain joins TRBV12-3 or TRBV12-4 to TRBJ2-5; TRBD2 matches 11 bases. The J segment lost 1 base and the V segment lost 6 bases, leaving 10 bases of the junction unmatched. The CDR3 totals 17 residues. The CDR3 coding sequence is TGTGCCAGCAGCCTGGTTCCGGGACTAGCGGTCCAAGAGACCCAGTACTTC. Translated: CASSLVPGLAVQETQYF.

This clonotype was observed a handful of times. The rearrangement joins TRBV5-1 to TRBJ2-7; D remains unclear. The V end was cut by 1 base, the J end by 3 bases, with 11 bases between. Germline lookup yields CDR1 SGHRS and CDR2 YFSETQ. The CDR3 has 14 amino acids. CDR3 sequence (DNA): TGCGCCAGCAGCTTGCCCGGCAGCCTCTACGAGCAGTACTTC. Protein sequence: CASSLPGSLYEQYF.

This clonotype was observed a few times. The rearrangement links TRBV7-8 to TRBJ1-2; TRBD1 matches 7 bases. V lost 3 bases and J lost 1; bases outside the gene matches: 2. CDR3 length: 14 amino acids. Germline CDR1 and CDR2: SGHVS and FQNEAQ. This CDR3 is CASSLGQSNYGYTF. In nucleotides, the CDR3 is TGTGCCAGCAGCTTGGGACAGAGTAACTATGGCTACACCTTC.

The chain links TRBV28 to TRBJ2-5, with 9 bases fitting TRBD2. CDR3 length: 16 amino acids. The J segment lost 2 bases and the V segment lost 1 base, leaving 5 bases of the junction unmatched. Germline assignment: CDR1 MDHEN and CDR2 SYDVKM. The CDR3 sequence is CASSLLKRGEQETQYF. The CDR3, as DNA: TGTGCCAGCAGTTTATTAAAGCGGGGGGAACAAGAGACCCAGTACTTC.

In its sample, this clonotype was seen many times. This chain connects TRBV5-4 to TRBJ1-3; D unresolved. The CDR3 consists of 15 residues. V lost 4 bases and J 0 bases, leaving 11 bases between the germline ends. CDR1 and CDR2 from the germline V gene are SGHNT and YYREEE (reference sequence). CDR3 sequence reads: CASSPGPASGNTIYF. The DNA of the CDR3 is TGTGCCAGCAGCCCTGGGCCGGCCTCTGGAAACACCATATATTTT.

This clonotype was observed many times. V is TRBV7-3 and J is TRBJ1-1, with 7 bases fitting TRBD1. The V gene's germline CDR1 is SGHTA and CDR2 FQGTGA. This CDR3 contains 15 residues. J lost 5 bases, V lost 2 bases, and 8 bases had no gene match. This CDR3 reads CASSLGPTGYTEAFF. CDR3 DNA sequence: TGTGCCAGCAGCTTAGGGCCGACAGGGTATACTGAAGCTTTCTTT.

This clonotype was counted a few times. The V and J genes are TRBV19 and TRBJ1-1; maybe TRBD1 (5 bases). This CDR3 has 16 residues. Germline V gene lookup returns CDR1 LNHDA and CDR2 SQIVND (reference sequence). V was pared by 5 bases and J by 0 bases, with 16 bases between. DNA of the CDR3: TGTGCCAGTAGTTCCGGGACGGAGACTATGAACACTGAAGCTTTCTTT. Translating gives CASSSGTETMNTEAFF.

This chain links TRBV5-4 with TRBJ2-7, with D possibly being TRBD1 (5 bases). CDR1 and CDR2 (germline): SGHNT, YYREEE (reference sequence). This CDR3 is built from 13 residues. V lost 6 bases and J lost 3, with 13 bases in between. For the CDR3, the DNA is TGTGCCAGCACCGACAGAGGCAACTACGAGCAGTACTTC. Its protein product is CASTDRGNYEQYF.

CDR3 bases: TGTGCCACCAGCAGAGGTGACAGGGAAGGCCAGCCCCAGCATTTT. Translating gives CATSRGDREGQPQHF. The chain recombines TRBV15 with TRBJ1-5; 7 nucleotides align to TRBD1. The junction had 7 bases not matched to a gene; V was cut back by 1 base and J by 7 bases. CDR1 is LNHNV and CDR2 is YYDKDF in the germline V gene (reference sequence). The CDR3 runs to 15 residues.

The CDR3 DNA reads TGTGCCAGCAGTTTAATTTTCGGGCAGGATGCTGAAGCTTTCTTT. As protein: CASSLIFGQDAEAFF. The chain recombines TRBV12-3 or TRBV12-4 with TRBJ1-1, with no clear D. CDR3 length: 15 residues. Trimming left V 2 bases short and J 6 bases short, with 16 bases between.

V is TRBV15 and J is TRBJ1-2, with 9 positions matching TRBD1. There are 12 residues in the CDR3. Looked up from germline, CDR1 is LNHNV and CDR2 is YYDKDF (reference sequence). The junction had 6 bases not matched to a gene; V was cut back by 3 bases and J by 13 bases. In DNA form, the CDR3 reads TGTGCCACCAGCAGCCGGGACAGGGAACCCACCTTC. Translated, it gives CATSSRDREPTF.

V is TRBV5-1 and J is TRBJ2-7, with 8 bases matching TRBD1. J lost 5 bases, V lost 0 bases, and 4 bases had no gene match. The CDR3 runs to 14 residues. Germline V gives CDR1 SGHRS, CDR2 YFSETQ. The CDR3 DNA follows: TGCGCCAGCAGCTTGGAGGGCAGGGGGCACGAGCAGTACTTC. This translates into CASSLEGRGHEQYF.